This paragraph reports one T cell receptor (beta chain). The repertoire was sequenced with immunoSEQ multiplex PCR; TCRdb's copy has only in-frame clones and lacks some. The sample consists of around 220,000 clones, 70% to 90% of them appearing once. This CDR3 is built from 15 residues. V dropped 0 bases and J dropped 7 bases, with 13 bases sitting between them. Per germline, CDR1 LGHDT and CDR2 YNNKEL (reference sequence). The record originates from a study of blood T cell repertoires in COVID-19. As for the study in general: Sources were T cells, B-cell-depleted T cells, or PBMCs; the material itself was cDNA or gDNA.

Sequenced: peripheral blood. This clonotype was sampled from a man aged 50 to 59 with acute or convalescent COVID-19. This chain uses TRBV3-1 (or the pseudogene TRBV3-2) with TRBJ1-5; D remains unclear. CDR3 nucleotide sequence: TGTGCCAGCAGCCAAGACGCGGGCCTAGGACAGCCCCAGCATTTT. Translation gives CASSQDAGLGQPQHF.